Below are 26 T cell receptor beta chains sequenced from a single sample in a study of long-term antiretroviral therapy in people with HIV. Samples were assayed with immunoSEQ v3.0 at survey level. The method was immunoSEQ multiplex PCR; TCRdb's version includes in-frame clones alone and lacks a portion of them. Here the sample spans about 32,000 clones, 97% being singletons. The source material was unsorted PBMCs, sampled 7.6 years after starting antiretroviral therapy. The receptors come from a man aged 25 to 40 with HIV.

This clone appeared once. This chain links TRBV19 with TRBJ2-5; D is perhaps TRBD2 (5 bases). With 6 bases removed from V and 5 bases from J, the gap between germline ends came to 10 bases. The CDR3 has 12 residues. CDR1 and CDR2 from the germline V gene are LNHDA and SQIVND (reference sequence). The CDR3 is CASSGVGETQYF. CDR3 in DNA: TGTGCCAGTAGCGGGGTAGGGGAGACCCAGTACTTC.

The chain links TRBV25-1 to TRBJ1-4; D is ambiguous. From germline, CDR1 is MGHDK and CDR2 SYGVNS. The CDR3 loop spans 13 amino acids. V shed 1 base and J shed 13 bases, with 13 bases lying between them. The CDR3 DNA follows: TGTGCCAGCAGTGAATGGTTGGAGGACGGACTGTTTTTT. This translates into CASSEWLEDGLFF.

The chain's CDR3 is CASSGEFYGYTF. The DNA of the CDR3 is TGTGCCAGCAGTGGAGAATTCTATGGCTACACCTTC. This chain connects TRBV6-1 to TRBJ1-2, with D uncertain. This CDR3 has 12 residues. Trimming took 4 bases from V and 4 from J, leaving 7 bases between them. Germline V CDR1 and CDR2: MNHNS, SASEGT.

The J gene is TRBJ1-2, the V gene TRBV25-1, with D maybe TRBD1 (5 bases). This CDR3 is 12 amino acids long. The V end was cut by 7 bases, the J end by 2 bases, with 8 bases between. The germline CDR1 and CDR2 sequences are MGHDK and SYGVNS. The CDR3 region is CASKGRNYGYTF. As DNA, the CDR3 is TGTGCCAGCAAGGGGAGGAACTATGGCTACACCTTC.

The chain combines TRBV7-3 with TRBJ2-1; D gene uncertain. Germline lookup yields CDR1 SGHTA and CDR2 FQGTGA. V lost 4 bases, J lost 7 bases, and 11 bases lay in between. The CDR3 runs to 13 residues. The CDR3 reads CASSSKQWNEQFF. The CDR3 DNA sequence: TGTGCCAGCAGCTCCAAGCAGTGGAATGAGCAGTTCTTC.

J is TRBJ1-2 and V is TRBV7-2; 7 bases map to TRBD1. V was clipped by 4 bases and J by 8 bases; unmatched bases: 7. The germline V gene encodes CDR1 SGHTA and CDR2 FQGNSA. The CDR3 is made up of 13 amino acids. The CDR3 DNA is TGTGCCAGCAGCTCGGCACAGGGGCGAGGCTACACCTTC. It yields the protein CASSSAQGRGYTF.

CDR3 sequence (DNA): TGTGCCAGCAGCTTGTGGGGGGGCGTCAAAAACATTCAGTACTTC. It specifies CASSLWGGVKNIQYF. The chain recombines TRBV11-2 with TRBJ2-4, with D perhaps matching TRBD2 (7 bases). CDR1 and CDR2 from the germline V gene are SGHAT and FQNNGV. The CDR3 loop spans 15 amino acids. The germline V and J ends were trimmed by 3 bases and 3 bases, with 12 bases remaining between them.

V is TRBV7-8 and J is TRBJ2-2; D not certain. Trimming took 6 bases from V and 8 from J, leaving 13 bases between them. The CDR3 is 13 residues long. CDR1 is SGHVS and CDR2 is FQNEAQ in the germline V gene. This CDR3 is CASRRGNTGELFF. In DNA, the CDR3 is TGTGCCAGCAGACGAGGCAATACGGGGGAGCTGTTTTTT.

This clone occurred once. V and J are TRBV19 and TRBJ1-5; tentatively, D is TRBD1 (5 bases). The CDR3 sequence is 13 residues long. V was pared by 2 bases and J by 4 bases, with 6 bases between. The germline V gene encodes CDR1 LNHDA and CDR2 SQIVND (reference sequence). The CDR3 reads CASSITGNQPQHF. CDR3 coding DNA: TGTGCCAGTAGTATAACAGGTAATCAGCCCCAGCATTTT.

The J gene is TRBJ2-3, the V gene TRBV13, with TRBD2 matching 14 bases. Trimming at V came to 5 bases and at J to 6 bases, leaving 10 bases not matched to a gene. This CDR3 is built from 17 residues. Germline CDR1 is PRHDT and CDR2 is FYEKMQ (reference sequence). CDR3 region: CASSLRTSGGFMDTQYF. The DNA for the CDR3 is TGTGCCAGCAGCCTCCGGACTAGCGGGGGGTTCATGGATACGCAGTATTTT.

The chain links TRBV9 to TRBJ2-1, with D tentatively TRBD2 (6 bases). CDR3 size: 15 residues. Germline V gene sequence: CDR1 SGDLS, CDR2 YYNGEE. The germline V and J ends were trimmed by 3 bases and 2 bases, with 12 bases remaining between them. This chain's CDR3 is CASSARGEPYNEQFF. The CDR3 coding sequence is TGTGCCAGCAGCGCGCGGGGTGAGCCCTACAATGAGCAGTTCTTC.

This chain joins TRBV6-1 and TRBJ2-7; 13 bases align to TRBD2. In germline, CDR1 is MNHNS, CDR2 SASEGT. The CDR3 length is 16 residues. V lost 4 bases, J lost 4 bases, and 7 bases stayed unmatched. CDR3 protein: CASSVTSGGEVYEQYF. As DNA, the CDR3 is TGTGCCAGCAGTGTCACTAGCGGGGGGGAAGTATACGAGCAGTACTTC.

Points on this clone: The junction departs from germline at one end; a sequencing error may be responsible. V gene TRBV7-7 combines with J gene TRBJ2-2, with D unclear. This CDR3 has 13 residues. Looked up from germline, CDR1 is SSHAT and CDR2 is FNYEAQ (reference sequence). CDR3 region: CASSPVRAGELFF. The CDR3 region has the DNA TGTGCTAGCAGCCCCGTTAGGGCCGGGGAGCTGTTTTTT. Variable domain in full (rest from reference TRBV7-7 and TRBJ2-2): GAGVSQSPRYKVTKRGQDVTLRCDPISSHATLYWYQQALGQGPEFLTYFNYEAQPDKSGLPSDRFSAERPEGSISTLTIQRTEQRDSAMYRCASSPVRAGELFFGEGSRLTVL.

This clone was seen a few times. The CDR3 sequence: CASSVGGSNQPQHF. The CDR3 bases are TGTGCCAGCAGCGTGGGGGGAAGCAATCAGCCCCAGCATTTT. The chain uses TRBV9 and TRBJ1-5, with D possibly being TRBD1 (5 bases). The CDR3 has 14 amino acids. Deletions cut 2 bases from V and 1 base from J, with 7 bases between. The germline V gene has CDR1 SGDLS and CDR2 YYNGEE.

The chain recombines TRBV29-1 with TRBJ2-3; TRBD2 matches at 12 bases. V lost 3 bases and J lost 0; bases outside the gene matches: 4. The germline CDR1 and CDR2 sequences are SQVTM and ANQGSEA. This CDR3 region has 16 residues. The CDR3 bases are TGCAGCGTTGATGGACTAGCGGGAACTAGCACAGATACGCAGTATTTT. Its protein is CSVDGLAGTSTDTQYF.

The genes are TRBV29-1 and TRBJ2-7; the D gene is possibly TRBD2 (6 bases). V dropped 6 bases and J dropped 7 bases, with 13 bases sitting between them. The V gene's germline CDR1 is SQVTM and CDR2 ANQGSEA. The CDR3 has 11 residues. The CDR3 sequence: CSVGLAGEQYF. CDR3 DNA: TGCAGCGTGGGGTTGGCGGGGGAGCAGTACTTC.

V is TRBV21-1 and J is TRBJ1-1. TRBV21-1 represents a pseudogene. The CDR3 is 12 residues long. CDR3 region: CASSSRTHEAFF. As DNA, the CDR3 is TGTGCCAGCAGCAGTCGGACCCATGAAGCTTTCTTT.

The genes are TRBV27 and TRBJ2-3; D ambiguous. CDR3 length: 16 residues. Germline V gives CDR1 MNHEY, CDR2 SMNVEV (reference sequence). The ends were cut back, 2 bases at V and 0 bases at J, with 12 bases in the middle. CDR3 region: CASSLNAILSTDTQYF. In nucleotides, the CDR3 is TGTGCCAGCAGTTTAAATGCGATTCTTAGCACAGATACGCAGTATTTT.

The J gene is TRBJ2-5, the V gene TRBV7-9, with D possibly matching TRBD1 (5 bases). CDR1 is SEHNR and CDR2 is FQNEAQ in the germline V gene (reference sequence). Between the trimmed V and J ends, which lost 0 bases and 4 bases, there was a span of 9 bases. This CDR3 spans 14 amino acids. The DNA of the CDR3 is TGTGCCAGCAGCTTAGCGTCAAGGGGAGAGACCCAGTACTTC. This gives the protein CASSLASRGETQYF.

This chain connects TRBV11-1 to TRBJ2-5, with a possible D match to TRBD2 (7 bases). In germline, CDR1 is SGHAT, CDR2 FQDESV (reference sequence). CDR3 length: 13 residues. Trimming took off 5 bases at V and 2 bases at J, with 9 bases between the two ends. The CDR3 region has the DNA TGTGCCAGCAGCGGGGGGGCTCAAGAGACCCAGTACTTC. Translation gives CASSGGAQETQYF.

V is TRBV19 and J is TRBJ1-3, with D unclear. The CDR3 runs to 15 residues. V lost 5 bases to trimming and J lost 1 base, with 12 bases between them. Germline values: CDR1 LNHDA, CDR2 SQIVND (reference sequence). The CDR3 loop reads CASSPSRESGNTIYF. The CDR3 nucleotides read TGTGCCAGTAGTCCATCCAGAGAATCTGGAAACACCATATATTTT.

The gene calls are TRBV7-8 and TRBJ1-4, with 11 bases fitting TRBD1. This CDR3 spans 16 amino acids. J was trimmed by 7 bases and V by 4 bases; bases with no gene match: 8. Germline CDR1 reads SGHVS; CDR2 reads FQNEAQ. CDR3: CASSSFTGTGGEKLFF. The CDR3 DNA reads as TGTGCCAGCAGCTCATTCACCGGGACAGGGGGTGAAAAACTGTTTTTT.

V and J are TRBV25-1 and TRBJ2-7, with D perhaps given as TRBD1 or TRBD2 (5 bases each). Trimming left V 3 bases short and J 3 bases short, with 15 bases between. Germline V lookup: CDR1 MGHDK, CDR2 SYGVNS. This CDR3 spans 15 amino acids. CDR3 region: CASSDEGSGNYEQYF. The CDR3 bases are TGTGCCAGCAGTGACGAGGGGTCGGGTAACTACGAGCAGTACTTC.

V gene TRBV2 combines with J gene TRBJ2-7; 12 bases agree with TRBD2. Germline V CDR1 and CDR2: SNHLY, FYNNEI. V was pared by 7 bases and J by 5 bases, with 3 bases of the junction left unmatched. The CDR3 contains 13 residues. CDR3 amino acids: CASTRLAGDEQYF. CDR3 DNA sequence: TGTGCCAGCACCAGACTAGCGGGAGACGAGCAGTACTTC.

The rearrangement joins TRBV9 to TRBJ2-3; TRBD1 matches 8 bases. V dropped 3 bases and J dropped 6; count of bases not matched to a gene: 3. CDR1 and CDR2 (germline): SGDLS, YYNGEE. The CDR3 length is 13 residues. In nucleotides, the CDR3 is TGTGCCAGCAGCGCACAGGGGGATGATACGCAGTATTTT. Translating it yields CASSAQGDDTQYF.

V gene TRBV4-3 combines with J gene TRBJ1-2; no clear D. The CDR3 extends over 14 amino acids. Trimming shortened V by 0 bases and J by 6 bases, and 11 bases separated the two germline ends. The germline CDR1 and CDR2 sequences are LGHNA and YSLEER. The CDR3 reads CASSQDLVPNGYTF. The CDR3 DNA reads as TGCGCCAGCAGCCAAGATTTGGTGCCCAATGGCTACACCTTC.